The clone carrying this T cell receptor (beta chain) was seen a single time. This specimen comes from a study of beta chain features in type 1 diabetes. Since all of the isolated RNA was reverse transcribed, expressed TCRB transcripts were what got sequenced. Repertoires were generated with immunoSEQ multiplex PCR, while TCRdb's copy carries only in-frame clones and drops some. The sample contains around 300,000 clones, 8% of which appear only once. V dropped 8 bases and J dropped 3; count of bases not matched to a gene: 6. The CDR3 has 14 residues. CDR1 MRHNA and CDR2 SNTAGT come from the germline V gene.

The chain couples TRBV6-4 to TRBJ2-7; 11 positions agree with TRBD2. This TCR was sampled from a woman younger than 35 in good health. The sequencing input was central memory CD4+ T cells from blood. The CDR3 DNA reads TGTGCCAGCCCACTAGCGGGGGAGTACTACGAGCAGTACTTC. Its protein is CASPLAGEYYEQYF.